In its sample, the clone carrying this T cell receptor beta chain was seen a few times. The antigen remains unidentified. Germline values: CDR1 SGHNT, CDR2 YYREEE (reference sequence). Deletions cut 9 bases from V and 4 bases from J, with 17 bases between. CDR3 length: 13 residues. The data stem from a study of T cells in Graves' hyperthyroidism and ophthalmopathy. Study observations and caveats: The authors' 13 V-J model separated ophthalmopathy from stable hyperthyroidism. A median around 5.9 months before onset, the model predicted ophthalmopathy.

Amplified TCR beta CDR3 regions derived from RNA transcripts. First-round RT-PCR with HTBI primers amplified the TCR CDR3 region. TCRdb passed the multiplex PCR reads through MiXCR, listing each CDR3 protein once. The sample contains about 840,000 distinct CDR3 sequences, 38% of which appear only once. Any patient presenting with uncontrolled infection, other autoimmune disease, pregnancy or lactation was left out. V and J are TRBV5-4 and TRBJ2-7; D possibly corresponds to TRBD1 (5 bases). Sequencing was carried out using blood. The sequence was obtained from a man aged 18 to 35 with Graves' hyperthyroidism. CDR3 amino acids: CANLTHDSYEQYF. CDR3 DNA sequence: TGTGCCAACCTAACACACGACAGTTACGAGCAGTACTTC. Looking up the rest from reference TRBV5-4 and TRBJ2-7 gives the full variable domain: ETGVTQSPTHLIKTRGQQVTLRCSSQSGHNTVSWYQQALGQGPQFIFQYYREEENGRGNFPPRFSGLQFPNYSSELNVNALELDDSALYLCANLTHDSYEQYFGPGTRLTVT.